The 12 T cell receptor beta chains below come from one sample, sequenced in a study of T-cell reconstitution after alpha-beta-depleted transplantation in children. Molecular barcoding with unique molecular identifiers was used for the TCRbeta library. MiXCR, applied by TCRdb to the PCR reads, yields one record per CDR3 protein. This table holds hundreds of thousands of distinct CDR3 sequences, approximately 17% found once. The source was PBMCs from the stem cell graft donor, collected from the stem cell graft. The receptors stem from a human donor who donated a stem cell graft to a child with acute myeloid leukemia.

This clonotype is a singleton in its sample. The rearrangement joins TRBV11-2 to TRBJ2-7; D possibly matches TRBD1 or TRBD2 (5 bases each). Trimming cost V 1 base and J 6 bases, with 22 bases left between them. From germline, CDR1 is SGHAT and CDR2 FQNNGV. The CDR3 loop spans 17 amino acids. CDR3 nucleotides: TGTGCCAGCAGCTTAGGAGTGGCTGGGACCTGGATCAGCGAGCAGTACGTC. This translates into CASSLGVAGTWISEQYV.

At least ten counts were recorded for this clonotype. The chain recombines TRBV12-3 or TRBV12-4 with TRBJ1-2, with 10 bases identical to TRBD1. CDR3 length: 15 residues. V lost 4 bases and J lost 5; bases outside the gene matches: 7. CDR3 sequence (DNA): TGTGCCAGCAGTTCCCTCCGGACAGGGGGGTATGGCTACACCTTC. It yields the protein CASSSLRTGGYGYTF.

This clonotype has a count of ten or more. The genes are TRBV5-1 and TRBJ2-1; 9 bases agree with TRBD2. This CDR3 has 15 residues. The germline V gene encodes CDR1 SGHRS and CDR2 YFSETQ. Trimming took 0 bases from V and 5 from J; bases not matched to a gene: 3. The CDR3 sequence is CASSLGSGGHNEQFF. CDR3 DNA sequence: TGCGCCAGCAGCTTGGGTAGCGGGGGCCACAATGAGCAGTTCTTC.

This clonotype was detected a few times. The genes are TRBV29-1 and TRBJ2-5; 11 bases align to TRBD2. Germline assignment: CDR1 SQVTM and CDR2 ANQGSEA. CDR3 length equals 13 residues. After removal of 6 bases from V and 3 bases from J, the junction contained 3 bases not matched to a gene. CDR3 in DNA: TGCAGCGTACTACTAGCGGGGGAAGAGACCCAGTACTTC. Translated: CSVLLAGEETQYF.

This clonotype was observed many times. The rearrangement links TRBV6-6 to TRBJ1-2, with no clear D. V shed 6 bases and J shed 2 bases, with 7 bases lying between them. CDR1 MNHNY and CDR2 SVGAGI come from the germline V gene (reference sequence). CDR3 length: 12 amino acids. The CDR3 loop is CASSSTNYGYTF. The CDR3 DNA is TGTGCCAGCAGCTCTACGAACTATGGCTACACCTTC.

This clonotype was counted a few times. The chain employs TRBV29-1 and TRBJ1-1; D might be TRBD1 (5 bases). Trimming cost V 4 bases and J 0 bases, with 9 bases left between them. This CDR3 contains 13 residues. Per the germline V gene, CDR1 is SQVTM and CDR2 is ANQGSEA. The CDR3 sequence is CSVAGGMNTEAFF. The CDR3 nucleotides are TGCAGCGTTGCGGGGGGGATGAACACTGAAGCTTTCTTT.

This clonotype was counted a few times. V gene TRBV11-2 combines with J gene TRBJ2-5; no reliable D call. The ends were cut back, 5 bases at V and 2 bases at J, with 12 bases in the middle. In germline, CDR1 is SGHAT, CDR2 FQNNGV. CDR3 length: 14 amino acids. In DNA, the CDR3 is TGTGCCAGCAGCCGACTGTTAAATCAAGAGACCCAGTACTTC. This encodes CASSRLLNQETQYF.

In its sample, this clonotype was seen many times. The CDR3, as DNA: TGTGCCAGCAGTTTTAGACCCGACGAGCAGTACTTC. Its translation is CASSFRPDEQYF. The chain joins TRBV12-3 or TRBV12-4 to TRBJ2-7, with no clear D. With 3 bases removed from V and 5 bases from J, the gap between germline ends came to 8 bases. The CDR3 loop spans 12 amino acids.

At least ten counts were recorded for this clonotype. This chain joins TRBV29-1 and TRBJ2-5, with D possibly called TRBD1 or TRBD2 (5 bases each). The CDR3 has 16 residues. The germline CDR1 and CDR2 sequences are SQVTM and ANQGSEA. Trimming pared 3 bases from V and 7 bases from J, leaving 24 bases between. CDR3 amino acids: CSVDPGADSLSRTQYF. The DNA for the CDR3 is TGCAGCGTTGACCCTGGGGCGGACTCGCTATCTAGGACCCAGTACTTC.

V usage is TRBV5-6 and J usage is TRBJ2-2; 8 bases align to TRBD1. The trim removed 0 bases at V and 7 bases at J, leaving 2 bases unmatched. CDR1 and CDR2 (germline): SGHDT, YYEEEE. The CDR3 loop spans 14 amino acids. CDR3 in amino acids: CASSLVRGHGELFF. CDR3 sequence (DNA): TGTGCCAGCAGCTTGGTCAGGGGGCACGGGGAGCTGTTTTTT. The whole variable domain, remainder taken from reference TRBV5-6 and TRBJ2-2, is DAGVTQSPTHLIKTRGQQVTLRCSPKSGHDTVSWYQQALGQGPQFIFQYYEEEERQRGNFPDRFSGHQFPNYSSELNVNALLLGDSALYLCASSLVRGHGELFFGEGSRLTVL.

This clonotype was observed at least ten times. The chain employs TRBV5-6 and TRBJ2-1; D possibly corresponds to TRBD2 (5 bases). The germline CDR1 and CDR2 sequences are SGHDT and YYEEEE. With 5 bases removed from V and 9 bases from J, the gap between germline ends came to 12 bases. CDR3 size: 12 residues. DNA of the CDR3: TGTGCCAGCAGTCCTGGAGGCCTTGAGCAGTTCTTC. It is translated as CASSPGGLEQFF.

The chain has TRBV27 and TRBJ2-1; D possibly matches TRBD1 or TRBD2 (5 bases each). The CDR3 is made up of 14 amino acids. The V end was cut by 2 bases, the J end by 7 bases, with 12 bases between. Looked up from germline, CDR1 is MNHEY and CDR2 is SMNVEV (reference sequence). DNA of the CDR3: TGTGCCAGCAGTTTAAGGCAGGGAGTGAATGAGCAGTTCTTC. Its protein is CASSLRQGVNEQFF.